This T cell receptor (beta chain) stems from a study of identical twins. Study-wide points: Twins' surplus sharing was weaker for beta out-of-frame sequences.

Each CDR3 protein is one row after TCRdb ran MiXCR on the 5' RACE reads. Of roughly 220,000 distinct CDR3 sequences listed, 5% to 7% were seen once; the top ten hold 13% to 15%. The germline CDR1 and CDR2 sequences are SEHNR and FQNEAQ (reference sequence). V lost 5 bases to trimming and J lost 8 bases, with 21 bases between them. The CDR3 spans 15 residues. This clonotype was seen repeatedly, ten times or more. Antigen: not known. The same data also contributed to another study, on T cells expressing NK-cell markers. From that report: With respect to HCMV, seven of the eight sequenced donors were seropositive, and one was seronegative.

The source is a woman younger than 30 in good health. This chain connects TRBV7-9 to TRBJ1-2; D is uncertain. Sequenced sample: CD8+ T cells sorted from blood. Written as DNA, the CDR3 is TGTGCCAGCAGCCTCCCCCTGACCCCATCATGGGGCTACACCTTC. This codes for CASSLPLTPSWGYTF.